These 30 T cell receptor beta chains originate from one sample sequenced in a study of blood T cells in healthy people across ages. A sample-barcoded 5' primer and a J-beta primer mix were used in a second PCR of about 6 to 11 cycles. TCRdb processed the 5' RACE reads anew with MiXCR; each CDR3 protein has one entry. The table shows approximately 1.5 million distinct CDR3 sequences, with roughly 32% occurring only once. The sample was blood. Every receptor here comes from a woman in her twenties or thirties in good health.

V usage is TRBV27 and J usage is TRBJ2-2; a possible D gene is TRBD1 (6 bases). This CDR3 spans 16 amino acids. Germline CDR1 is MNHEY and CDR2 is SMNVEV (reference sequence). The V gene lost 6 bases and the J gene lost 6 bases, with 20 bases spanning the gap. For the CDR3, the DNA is TGTGCCAGCAGCTTTAGGACAGATTGGGGTCCCGGGGAGCTGTTTTTT. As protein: CASSFRTDWGPGELFF.

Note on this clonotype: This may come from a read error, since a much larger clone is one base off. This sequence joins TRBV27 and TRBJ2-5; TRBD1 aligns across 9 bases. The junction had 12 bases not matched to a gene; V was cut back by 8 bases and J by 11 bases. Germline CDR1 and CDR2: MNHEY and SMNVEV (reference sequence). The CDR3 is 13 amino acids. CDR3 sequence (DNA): TGTGCCAGCGGGGAACAGGGGGCGGGGGAGCAGTACTTC. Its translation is CASGEQGAGEQYF.

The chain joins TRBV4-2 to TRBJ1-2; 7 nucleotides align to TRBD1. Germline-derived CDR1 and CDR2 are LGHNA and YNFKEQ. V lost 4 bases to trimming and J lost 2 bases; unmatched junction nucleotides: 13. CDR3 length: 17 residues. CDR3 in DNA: TGTGCCAGCAGCCCCCCCCCACAGGGGAACCAGAACTATGGCTACACCTTC. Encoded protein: CASSPPPQGNQNYGYTF.

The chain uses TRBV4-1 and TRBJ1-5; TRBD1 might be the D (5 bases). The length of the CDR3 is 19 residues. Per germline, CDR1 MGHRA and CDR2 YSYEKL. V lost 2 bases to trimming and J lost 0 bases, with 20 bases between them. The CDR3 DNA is TGCGCCAGCAGCCAAAATCAACTAACTCCGACAGCTAGCAATCAGCCCCAGCATTTT. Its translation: CASSQNQLTPTASNQPQHF.

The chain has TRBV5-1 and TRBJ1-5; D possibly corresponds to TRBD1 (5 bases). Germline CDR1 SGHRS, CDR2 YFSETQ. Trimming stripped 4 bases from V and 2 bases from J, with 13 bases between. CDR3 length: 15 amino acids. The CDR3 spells CASSATTGGNQPQHF. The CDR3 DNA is TGCGCCAGCAGCGCCACCACAGGAGGCAATCAGCCCCAGCATTTT.

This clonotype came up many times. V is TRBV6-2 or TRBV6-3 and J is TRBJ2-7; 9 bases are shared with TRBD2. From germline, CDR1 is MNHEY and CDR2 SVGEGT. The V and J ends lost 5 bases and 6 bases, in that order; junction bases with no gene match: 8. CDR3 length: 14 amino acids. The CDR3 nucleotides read TGTGCCAGCAGTAGTCCAGCGGGAGGTAGCGAGCAGTACTTC. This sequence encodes CASSSPAGGSEQYF.

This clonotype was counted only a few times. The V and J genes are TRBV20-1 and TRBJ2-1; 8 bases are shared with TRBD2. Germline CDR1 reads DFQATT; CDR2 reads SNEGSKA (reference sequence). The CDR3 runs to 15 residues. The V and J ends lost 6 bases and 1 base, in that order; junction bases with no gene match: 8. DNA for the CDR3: TGCAGTGCCCTACGGGCGGGGGGATCCTACAATGAGCAGTTCTTC. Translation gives CSALRAGGSYNEQFF.

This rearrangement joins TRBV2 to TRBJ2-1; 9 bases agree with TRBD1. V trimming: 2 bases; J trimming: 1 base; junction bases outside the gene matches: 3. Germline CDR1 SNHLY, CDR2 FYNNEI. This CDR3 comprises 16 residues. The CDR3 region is CASSEPGQGSYNEQFF. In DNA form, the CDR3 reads TGTGCCAGCAGTGAACCGGGACAGGGATCCTACAATGAGCAGTTCTTC.

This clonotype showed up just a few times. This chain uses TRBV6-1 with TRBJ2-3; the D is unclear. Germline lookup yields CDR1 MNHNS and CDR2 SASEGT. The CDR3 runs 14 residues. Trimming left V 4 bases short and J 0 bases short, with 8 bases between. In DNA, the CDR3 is TGTGCCAGCAGTGTCATGCGTAGCACAGATACGCAGTATTTT. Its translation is CASSVMRSTDTQYF.

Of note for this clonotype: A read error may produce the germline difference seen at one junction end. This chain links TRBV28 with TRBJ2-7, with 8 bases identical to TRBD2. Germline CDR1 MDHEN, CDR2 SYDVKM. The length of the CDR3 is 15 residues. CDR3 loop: CVSSLLAGGRYEQYF. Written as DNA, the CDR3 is TGTGTCAGCAGTTTATTGGCGGGAGGTCGGTACGAGCAGTACTTC.

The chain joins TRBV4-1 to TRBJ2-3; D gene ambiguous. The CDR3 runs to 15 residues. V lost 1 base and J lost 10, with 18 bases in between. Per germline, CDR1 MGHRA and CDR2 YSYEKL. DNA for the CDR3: TGCGCCAGCAGCCAAGGCCCCCCGGTGTTCGCGGCGCAGTATTTT. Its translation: CASSQGPPVFAAQYF.

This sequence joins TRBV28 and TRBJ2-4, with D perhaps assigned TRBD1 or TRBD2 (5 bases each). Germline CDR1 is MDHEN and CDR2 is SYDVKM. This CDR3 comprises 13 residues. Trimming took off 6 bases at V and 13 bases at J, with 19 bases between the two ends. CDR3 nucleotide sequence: TGTGCCAGCAGGGAAGGCAGGGTGAGGGAGCAGTACTTC. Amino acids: CASREGRVREQYF. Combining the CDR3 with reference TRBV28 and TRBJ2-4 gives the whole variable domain DVKVTQSSRYLVKRTGEKVFLECVQDMDHENMFWYRQDPGLGLRLIYFSYDVKMKEKGDIPEGYSVSREKKERFSLILESASTNQTSMYLCASREGRVREQYFGAGTRLSVL.

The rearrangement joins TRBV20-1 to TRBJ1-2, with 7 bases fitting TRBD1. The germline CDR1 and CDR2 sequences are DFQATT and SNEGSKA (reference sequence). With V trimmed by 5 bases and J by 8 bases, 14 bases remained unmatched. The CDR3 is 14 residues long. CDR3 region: CSASARQGIGGYTF. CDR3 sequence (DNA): TGCAGTGCTTCCGCAAGACAGGGTATCGGGGGCTACACCTTC.

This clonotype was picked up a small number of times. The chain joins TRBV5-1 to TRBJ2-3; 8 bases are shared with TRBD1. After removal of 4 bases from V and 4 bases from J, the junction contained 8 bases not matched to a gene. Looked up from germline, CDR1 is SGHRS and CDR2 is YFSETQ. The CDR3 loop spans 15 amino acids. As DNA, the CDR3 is TGCGCCAGCAGCGCGACAGGGGCTAGCGCAGATACGCAGTATTTT. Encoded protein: CASSATGASADTQYF.

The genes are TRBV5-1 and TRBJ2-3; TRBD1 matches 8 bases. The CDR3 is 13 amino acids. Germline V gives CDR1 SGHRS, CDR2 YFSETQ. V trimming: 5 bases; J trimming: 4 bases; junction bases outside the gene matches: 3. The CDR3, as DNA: TGCGCCAGCAGGACAGGGGCGGCAGATACGCAGTATTTT. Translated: CASRTGAADTQYF.

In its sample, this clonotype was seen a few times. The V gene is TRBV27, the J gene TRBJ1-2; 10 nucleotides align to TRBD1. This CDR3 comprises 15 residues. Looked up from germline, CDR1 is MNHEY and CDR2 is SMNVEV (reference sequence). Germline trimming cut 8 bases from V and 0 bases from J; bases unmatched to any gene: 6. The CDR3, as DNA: TGTGCCAGCTCCGGGACAGGGGTAGCTAACTATGGCTACACCTTC. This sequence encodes CASSGTGVANYGYTF.

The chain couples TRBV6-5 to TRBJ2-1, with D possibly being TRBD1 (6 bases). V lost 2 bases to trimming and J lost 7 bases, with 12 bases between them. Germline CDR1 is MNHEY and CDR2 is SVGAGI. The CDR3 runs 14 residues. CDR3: CASSYGNRANEQFF. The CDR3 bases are TGTGCCAGCAGTTACGGGAACAGGGCTAATGAGCAGTTCTTC.

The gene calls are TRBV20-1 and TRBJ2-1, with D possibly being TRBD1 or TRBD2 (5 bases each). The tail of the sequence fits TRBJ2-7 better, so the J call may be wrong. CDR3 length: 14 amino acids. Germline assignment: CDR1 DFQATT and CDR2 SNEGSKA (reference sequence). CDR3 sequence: CSAGAGTHYNEQYF. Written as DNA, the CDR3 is TGCAGTGCTGGCGCCGGGACCCACTACAATGAGCAGTACTTC.

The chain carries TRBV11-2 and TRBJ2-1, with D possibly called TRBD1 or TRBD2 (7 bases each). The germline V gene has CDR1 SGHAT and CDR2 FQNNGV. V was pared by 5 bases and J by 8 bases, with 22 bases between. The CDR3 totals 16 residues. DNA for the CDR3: TGTGCCAGCAGCCCAATCGGGACAGCGGGGTACGATGAGCAGTTCTTC. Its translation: CASSPIGTAGYDEQFF.

The CDR3 DNA sequence: TGTGCCAACACCCATCGGCCAGGGGGTGTAATGACCTACGAGCAGTACTTC. It translates to CANTHRPGGVMTYEQYF. The V and J genes are TRBV28 and TRBJ2-7; 7 nucleotides match TRBD1. This CDR3 has 17 residues. From germline, CDR1 is MDHEN and CDR2 SYDVKM. Trimming at V came to 10 bases and at J to 2 bases, leaving 20 bases not matched to a gene.

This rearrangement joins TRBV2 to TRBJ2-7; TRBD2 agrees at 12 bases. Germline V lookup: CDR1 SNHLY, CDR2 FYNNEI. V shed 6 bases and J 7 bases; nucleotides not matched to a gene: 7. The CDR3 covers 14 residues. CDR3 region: CASRSTSGGIEQYF. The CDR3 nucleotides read TGTGCCAGCAGGTCGACTAGCGGGGGAATAGAGCAGTACTTC.

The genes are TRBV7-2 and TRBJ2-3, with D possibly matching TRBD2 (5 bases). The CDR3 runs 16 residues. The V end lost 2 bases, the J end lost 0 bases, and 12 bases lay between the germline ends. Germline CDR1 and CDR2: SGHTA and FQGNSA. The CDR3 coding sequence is TGTGCCAGCAGCTTAAGGCCGGGATTTAGCACAGATACGCAGTATTTT. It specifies CASSLRPGFSTDTQYF.

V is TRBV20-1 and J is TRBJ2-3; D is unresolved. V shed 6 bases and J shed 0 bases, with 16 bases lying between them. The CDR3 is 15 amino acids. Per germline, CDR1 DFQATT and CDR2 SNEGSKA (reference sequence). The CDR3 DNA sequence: TGCAGTGCCCAAAGCTGGGATCTTAGCACAGATACGCAGTATTTT. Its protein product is CSAQSWDLSTDTQYF.

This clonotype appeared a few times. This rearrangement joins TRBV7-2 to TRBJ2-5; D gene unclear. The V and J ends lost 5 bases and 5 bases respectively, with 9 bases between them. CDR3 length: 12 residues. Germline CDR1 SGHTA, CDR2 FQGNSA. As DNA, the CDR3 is TGTGCCAGCAGCGACCTCTCCGAGACCCAGTACTTC. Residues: CASSDLSETQYF. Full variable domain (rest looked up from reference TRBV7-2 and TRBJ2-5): GAGVSQSPSNKVTEKGKDVELRCDPISGHTALYWYRQSLGQGLEFLIYFQGNSAPDKSGLPSDRFSAERTGGSVSTLTIQRTQQEDSAVYLCASSDLSETQYFGPGTRLLVL.

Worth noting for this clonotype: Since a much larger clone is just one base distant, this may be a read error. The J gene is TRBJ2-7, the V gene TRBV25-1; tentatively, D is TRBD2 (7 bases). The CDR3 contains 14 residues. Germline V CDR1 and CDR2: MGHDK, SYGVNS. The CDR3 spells CASREGGEIYGQYF. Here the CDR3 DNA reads TGTGCCAGCAGGGAAGGGGGGGAAATCTACGGGCAGTACTTC.

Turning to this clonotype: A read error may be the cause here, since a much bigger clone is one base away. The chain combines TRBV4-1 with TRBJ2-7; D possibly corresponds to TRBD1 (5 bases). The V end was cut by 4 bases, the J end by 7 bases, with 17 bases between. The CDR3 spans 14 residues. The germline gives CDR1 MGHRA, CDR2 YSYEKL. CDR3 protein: CASSPALGRCEQYF. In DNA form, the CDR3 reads TGCGCCAGCAGCCCCGCCCTGGGGCGGTGTGAGCAGTACTTC.

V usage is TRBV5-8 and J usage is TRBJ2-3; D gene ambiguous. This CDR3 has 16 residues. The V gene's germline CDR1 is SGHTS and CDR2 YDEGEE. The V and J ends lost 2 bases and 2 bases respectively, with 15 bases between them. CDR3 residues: CASSLYLVGYTDTQYF. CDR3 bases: TGTGCCAGCAGCTTATATTTGGTGGGGTACACAGATACGCAGTATTTT.

CDR3 in DNA: TGTGCCAGCACCCAAAGGTCAGGGCGAACAGATACGCAGTATTTT. This translates into CASTQRSGRTDTQYF. This rearrangement joins TRBV2 to TRBJ2-3, with D possibly TRBD1 on 5 matching bases. This CDR3 contains 15 residues. The germline gives CDR1 SNHLY, CDR2 FYNNEI. Between the trimmed V and J ends, which lost 7 bases and 3 bases, there was a span of 17 bases.

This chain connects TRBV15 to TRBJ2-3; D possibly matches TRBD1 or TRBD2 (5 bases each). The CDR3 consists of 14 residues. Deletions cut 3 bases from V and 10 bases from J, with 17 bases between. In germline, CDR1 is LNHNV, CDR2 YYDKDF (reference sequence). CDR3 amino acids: CATSRITRGEAQYF. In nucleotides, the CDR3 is TGTGCCACCAGCAGGATCACTAGGGGAGAGGCGCAGTATTTT.

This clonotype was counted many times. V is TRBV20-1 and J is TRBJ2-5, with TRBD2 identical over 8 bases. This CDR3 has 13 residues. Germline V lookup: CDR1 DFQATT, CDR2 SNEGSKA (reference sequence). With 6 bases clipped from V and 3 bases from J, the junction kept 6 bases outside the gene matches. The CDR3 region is CSATKTSEETQYF. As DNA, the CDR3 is TGCAGTGCAACCAAGACTAGCGAAGAGACCCAGTACTTC.